This TCR beta chain derives from a study of OX40 agonist ivuxolimab in advanced cancers. Study summary: A male proportion of about 84% was recorded, with mean age around 55 years and range about 20 to 79. Study-wide findings and caveats: Low normalized T-cell clonal expansion was additionally recorded for some nonresponders. Among the lowest peripheral clonal expansion occurred in 0.1-3.0 mg/kg partial responders. The expanded peripheral T cells' antigen specificity was not determined.

Points on this clone: Its antigen is still unknown.

Assay used: immunoSEQ multiplex PCR; TCRdb lists only in-frame clones, some missing. Of some 76,000 clones in the sample, over 75% are singletons; the top ten hold under 7%. Trimming stripped 2 bases from V and 0 bases from J, with 20 bases between. This CDR3 has 18 amino acids. Germline assignment: CDR1 SEHNR and CDR2 FQNEAQ (reference sequence). This receptor was identified in an adult with an advanced solid tumor such as melanoma, head and neck, liver or kidney cancer. The sequencing used CD4+ or CD8+ T cells sorted from blood, collected in a trial of the OX40 agonist ivuxolimab. The V and J genes are TRBV7-9 and TRBJ2-7, with D unresolved. The DNA of the CDR3 is TGTGCCAGCAGCTTACCTTGGGGTTTTTCCGCAGACTCCTACGAGCAGTACTTC. Translation gives CASSLPWGFSADSYEQYF.